This T cell receptor beta chain came from a study of blood T cells in healthy people across ages. This clonotype occurred a few times. Its target is unknown. The germline V and J ends were trimmed by 4 bases and 4 bases, with 11 bases remaining between them. Germline-derived CDR1 and CDR2 are SNHLY and FYNNEI. The CDR3 is 14 residues long. The authors ran a second PCR of roughly 6 to 12 cycles using a sample-barcoded 5' primer and a J-beta primer mix. TCRdb passed the 5' RACE reads through MiXCR, listing each CDR3 protein once. In the table there are about 630,000 distinct CDR3 sequences, more than 20% of which are singletons. General study results and limits: It was found that TCR beta diversity correlated strongly with the percentage of naive T cells. Roughly linear age-related decline in beta diversity appeared, significant by age about 40.

The individuals who served as donors were healthy Caucasians living in Russia, aged roughly 6 to 90. Researchers collected approximately 9.9 milliliters of peripheral blood from every single donor. The chain joins TRBV2 to TRBJ2-1; D gene ambiguous. This TCR was recovered from a man between 70 and 80 years old in good health. The sample comprised blood. DNA of the CDR3: TGTGCCAGCAGTGCGTTGCGGAAATACAATGAGCAGTTCTTC. Translation gives CASSALRKYNEQFF.